Given below is one T cell receptor (beta chain) in context. Its antigen is undetermined. Here immunoSEQ multiplex PCR was the method, and the copy in TCRdb shows in-frame clones only, minus some. The sample lists over 55,000 clones; roughly 81% were seen once. The data derive from a study of a mutant IDH1 vaccine in newly diagnosed glioma. Study context: Those enrolled had earlier been treated with radiotherapy, temozolomide, or both, mostly both.

Time point indicated: week 23, last vaccination. Each vaccine dose was 300 ug of mutant IDH1 20-mer peptide, with topical imiquimod. Donors had new IDH1-mutant astrocytomas of WHO grade 3 or 4 (ATRX-lost). V lost 7 bases and J lost 4, with 5 bases in between. The germline gives CDR1 LGHNT, CDR2 FRNRAP. The CDR3 has 10 residues. V gene TRBV12-5 combines with J gene TRBJ2-7; D is undetermined. Sequenced here: PBMCs, sampled from a glioma patient whose treatment included an IDH1 peptide vaccine. This TCR came from a woman between 40 and 50 years old with glioma. Some clones in this sample may be carry-over from other donors' samples. The CDR3 DNA follows: TGTGCTAGTGCCCGGTACGAGCAGTACTTC. Its protein product is CASARYEQYF. The variable domain in full, with the rest retrieved from reference TRBV12-5 and TRBJ2-7, is DARVTQTPRHKVTEMGQEVTMRCQPILGHNTVFWYRQTMMQGLELLAYFRNRAPLDDSGMPKDRFSAEMPDATLATLKIQPSEPRDSAVYFCASARYEQYFGPGTRLTVT.